Described below is a single T cell receptor (beta chain) sequence and its context. Its antigen remains unidentified. PCR used 60 Vbeta primers and 13 Jbeta primers. Assay used: immunoSEQ multiplex PCR; TCRdb lists only in-frame clones, some missing. The sample comprises fewer than 150,000 clones, roughly 80% of which are singletons, and more than 0.95% rests with the top ten. The data stem from a study of cytomegalovirus exposure and HLA in healthy donors. Whole-study findings and limits: HLA alleles showed associations with some 15,000 TCR beta sequences in a later analysis, at a 0.05 false discovery rate. It has been reported that TCR beta sequences accurately predicted the HLA-A and HLA-B alleles of most subjects. The study recorded about 150 TCR beta chains that were cytomegalovirus-associated.

V trimming: 4 bases; J trimming: 3 bases; junction bases outside the gene matches: 7. The CDR3 runs 17 residues. Germline CDR1 reads SNHLY; CDR2 reads FYNNEI. The V call is TRBV2, the J call TRBJ2-2; TRBD2 aligns across 11 bases. This TCR was sampled from a man in his fifties in good health and CMV-seronegative. Sequencing was carried out using PBMCs. The CDR3 DNA reads as TGTGCCAGCAGTGGGGATCTAGCGGGAGGTTACACCGGGGAGCTGTTTTTT. Translation: CASSGDLAGGYTGELFF.